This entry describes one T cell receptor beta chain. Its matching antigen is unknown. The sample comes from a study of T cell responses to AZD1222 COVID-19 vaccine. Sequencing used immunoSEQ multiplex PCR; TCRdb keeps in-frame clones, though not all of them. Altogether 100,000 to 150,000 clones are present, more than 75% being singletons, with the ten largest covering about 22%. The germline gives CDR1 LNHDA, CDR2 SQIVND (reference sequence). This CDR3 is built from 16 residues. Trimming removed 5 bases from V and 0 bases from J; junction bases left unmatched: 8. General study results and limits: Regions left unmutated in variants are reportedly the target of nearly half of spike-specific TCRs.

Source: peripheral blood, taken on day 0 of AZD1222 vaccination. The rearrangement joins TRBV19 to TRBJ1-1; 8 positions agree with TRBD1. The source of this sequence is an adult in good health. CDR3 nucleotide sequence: TGTGCCAGTAGTGAGGACAGGGATTCCATGAACACTGAAGCTTTCTTT. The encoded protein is CASSEDRDSMNTEAFF.